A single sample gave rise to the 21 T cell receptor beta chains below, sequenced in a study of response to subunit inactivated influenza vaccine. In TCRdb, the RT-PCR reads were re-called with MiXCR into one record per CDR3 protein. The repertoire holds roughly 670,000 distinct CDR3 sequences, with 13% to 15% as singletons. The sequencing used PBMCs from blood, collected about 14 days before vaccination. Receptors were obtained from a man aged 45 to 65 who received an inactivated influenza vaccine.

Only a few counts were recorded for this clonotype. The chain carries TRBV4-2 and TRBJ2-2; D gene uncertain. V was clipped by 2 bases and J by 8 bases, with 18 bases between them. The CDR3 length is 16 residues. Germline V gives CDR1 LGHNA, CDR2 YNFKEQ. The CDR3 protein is CASSQSASSAKGELFF. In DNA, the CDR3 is TGTGCCAGCAGCCAATCTGCATCTAGTGCAAAGGGGGAGCTGTTTTTT.

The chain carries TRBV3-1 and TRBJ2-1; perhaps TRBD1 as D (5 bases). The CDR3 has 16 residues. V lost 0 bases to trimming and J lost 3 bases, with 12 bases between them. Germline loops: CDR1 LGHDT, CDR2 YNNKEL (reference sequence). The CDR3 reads CASSQDAGQDYNEQFF. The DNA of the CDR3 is TGTGCCAGCAGCCAAGACGCAGGACAAGACTACAATGAGCAGTTCTTC.

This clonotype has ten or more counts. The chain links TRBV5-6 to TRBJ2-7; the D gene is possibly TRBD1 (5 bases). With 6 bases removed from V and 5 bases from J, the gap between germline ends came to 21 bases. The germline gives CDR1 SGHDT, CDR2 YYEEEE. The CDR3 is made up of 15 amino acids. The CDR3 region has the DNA TGTGCCAGCACCGTAGGTGGCAGGGTTAGCAACGAGCAGTACTTC. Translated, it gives CASTVGGRVSNEQYF.

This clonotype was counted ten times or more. Here the CDR3 reads CASSQDPNQPQHF. CDR3 DNA sequence: TGCGCCAGCAGCCAAGACCCTAATCAGCCCCAGCATTTT. The chain combines TRBV4-1 with TRBJ1-5; D unresolved. CDR3 size: 13 residues. The germline V and J ends were trimmed by 0 bases and 4 bases, with 4 bases remaining between them. From germline, CDR1 is MGHRA and CDR2 YSYEKL.

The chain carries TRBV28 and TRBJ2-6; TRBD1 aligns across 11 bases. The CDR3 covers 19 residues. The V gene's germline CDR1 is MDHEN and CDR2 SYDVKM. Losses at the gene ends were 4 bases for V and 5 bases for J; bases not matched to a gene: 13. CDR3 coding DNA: TGTGCCAGCAGTTCCCTACCCGGGACAGGGGGAGGGTGGGCCAACGTCCTGACTTTC. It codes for CASSSLPGTGGGWANVLTF.

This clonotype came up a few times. The CDR3 sequence is CASSLVQFTGELFF. For the CDR3, the DNA is TGTGCCAGCAGCTTAGTGCAGTTCACCGGGGAGCTGTTTTTT. V gene TRBV7-9 combines with J gene TRBJ2-2, with unresolved D. This CDR3 spans 14 amino acids. V shed 1 base and J shed 4 bases, with 7 bases lying between them. Per the germline V gene, CDR1 is SEHNR and CDR2 is FQNEAQ (reference sequence).

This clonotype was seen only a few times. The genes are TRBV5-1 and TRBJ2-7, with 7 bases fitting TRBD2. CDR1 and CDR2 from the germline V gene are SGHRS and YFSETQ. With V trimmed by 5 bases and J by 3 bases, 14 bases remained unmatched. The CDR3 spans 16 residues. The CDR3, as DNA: TGCGCCAGCAGTCTCACCGGGGAGGGCATCGGCTACGAGCAGTACTTC. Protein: CASSLTGEGIGYEQYF.

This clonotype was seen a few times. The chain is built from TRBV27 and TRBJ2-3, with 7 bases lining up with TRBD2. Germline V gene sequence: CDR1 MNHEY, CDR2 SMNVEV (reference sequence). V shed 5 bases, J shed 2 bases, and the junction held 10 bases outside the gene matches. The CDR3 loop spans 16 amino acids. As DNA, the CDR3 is TGTGCCAGCAGTCCGGTATCGGGAGGATACACAGATACGCAGTATTTT. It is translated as CASSPVSGGYTDTQYF.

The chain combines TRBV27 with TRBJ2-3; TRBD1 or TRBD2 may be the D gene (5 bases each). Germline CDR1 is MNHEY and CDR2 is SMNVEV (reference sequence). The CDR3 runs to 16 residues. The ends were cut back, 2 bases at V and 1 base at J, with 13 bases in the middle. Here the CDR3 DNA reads TGTGCCAGCAGTTTACTTGGGGGACGAGGCACAGATACGCAGTATTTT. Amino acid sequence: CASSLLGGRGTDTQYF.

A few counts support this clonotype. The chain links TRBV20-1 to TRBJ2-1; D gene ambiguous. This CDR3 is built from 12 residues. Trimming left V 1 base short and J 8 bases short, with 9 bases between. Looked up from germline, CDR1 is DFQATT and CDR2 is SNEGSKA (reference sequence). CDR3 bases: TGCAGTGCTAGAGCACCCGCGGATGAGCAGTTCTTC. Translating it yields CSARAPADEQFF.

CDR3 nucleotides: TGCAGTGCTAGGGACCGGACTAGCGGGAGCTGGAGCACAGATACGCAGTATTTT. Protein: CSARDRTSGSWSTDTQYF. V and J are TRBV20-1 and TRBJ2-3, with 13 bases aligning to TRBD2. Germline assignment: CDR1 DFQATT and CDR2 SNEGSKA (reference sequence). This CDR3 contains 18 residues. V dropped 3 bases and J dropped 0; count of bases not matched to a gene: 9.

The CDR3 here is CATRPWDGNTEAFF. Here the CDR3 DNA reads TGTGCCACGAGGCCCTGGGACGGGAACACTGAAGCTTTCTTT. The chain links TRBV19 to TRBJ1-1; possibly TRBD1 for D (5 bases). CDR1 and CDR2 (germline): LNHDA, SQIVND (reference sequence). Between the trimmed V and J ends, which lost 10 bases and 1 base, there was a span of 16 bases. This CDR3 has 14 amino acids.

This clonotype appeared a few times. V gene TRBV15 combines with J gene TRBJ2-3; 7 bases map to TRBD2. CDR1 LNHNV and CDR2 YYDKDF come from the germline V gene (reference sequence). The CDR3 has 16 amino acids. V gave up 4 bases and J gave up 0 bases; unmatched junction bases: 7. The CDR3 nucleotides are TGTGCCACCAGCACCCGGCTAGCGGTGAGCACAGATACGCAGTATTTT. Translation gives CATSTRLAVSTDTQYF.

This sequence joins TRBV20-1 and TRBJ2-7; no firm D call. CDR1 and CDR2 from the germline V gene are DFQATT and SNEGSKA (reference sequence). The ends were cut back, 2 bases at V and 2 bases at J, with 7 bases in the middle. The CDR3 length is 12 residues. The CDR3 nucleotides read TGCAGTGCTAGATCCGGTACCTACGAGCAGTACTTC. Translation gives CSARSGTYEQYF.

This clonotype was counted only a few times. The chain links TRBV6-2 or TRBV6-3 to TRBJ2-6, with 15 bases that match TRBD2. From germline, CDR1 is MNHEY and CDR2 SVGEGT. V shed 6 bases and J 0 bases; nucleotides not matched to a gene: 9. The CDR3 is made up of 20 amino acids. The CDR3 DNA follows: TGTGCCAGCAGAACCGGGACTAGCGGGGGGCCAAACTCTGGGGCCAACGTCCTGACTTTC. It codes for CASRTGTSGGPNSGANVLTF.

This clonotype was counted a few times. The CDR3 region has the DNA TGCAGTGCGGCGAGAGGAGATACGCAGTATTTT. Translated, it gives CSAARGDTQYF. This rearrangement joins TRBV20-1 to TRBJ2-3; no clear D. The ends were cut back, 6 bases at V and 5 bases at J, with 9 bases in the middle. This CDR3 spans 11 amino acids. Germline lookup yields CDR1 DFQATT and CDR2 SNEGSKA (reference sequence).

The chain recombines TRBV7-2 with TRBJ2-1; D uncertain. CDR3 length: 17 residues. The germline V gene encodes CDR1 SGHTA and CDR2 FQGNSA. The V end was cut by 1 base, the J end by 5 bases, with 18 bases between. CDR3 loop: CASSLVKASNINNEQFF. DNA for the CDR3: TGTGCCAGCAGCTTAGTAAAGGCGAGTAACATTAACAATGAGCAGTTCTTC. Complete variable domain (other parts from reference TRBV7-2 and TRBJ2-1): GAGVSQSPSNKVTEKGKDVELRCDPISGHTALYWYRQSLGQGLEFLIYFQGNSAPDKSGLPSDRFSAERTGGSVSTLTIQRTQQEDSAVYLCASSLVKASNINNEQFFGPGTRLTVL.

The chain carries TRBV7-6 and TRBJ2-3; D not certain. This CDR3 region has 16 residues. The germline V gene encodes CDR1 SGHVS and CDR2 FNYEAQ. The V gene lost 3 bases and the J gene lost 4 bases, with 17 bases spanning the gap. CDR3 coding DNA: TGTGCCAGCAGCTTGGGTGCTCGGGTTGACGCAGATACGCAGTATTTT. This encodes CASSLGARVDADTQYF.

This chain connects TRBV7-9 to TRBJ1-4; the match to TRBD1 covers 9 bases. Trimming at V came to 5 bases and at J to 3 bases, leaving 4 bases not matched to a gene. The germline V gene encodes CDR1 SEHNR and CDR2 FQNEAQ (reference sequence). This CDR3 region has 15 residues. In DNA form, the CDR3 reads TGTGCCAGCAGCCTCGGACAGGGGCCTAATGAAAAACTGTTTTTT. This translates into CASSLGQGPNEKLFF.

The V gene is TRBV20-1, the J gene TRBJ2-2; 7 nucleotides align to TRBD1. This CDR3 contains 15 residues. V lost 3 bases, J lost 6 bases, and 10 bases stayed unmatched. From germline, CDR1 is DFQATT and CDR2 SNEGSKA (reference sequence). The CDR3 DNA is TGCAGTGCTAGTTTGGGGGACAGAGTCTCCGGGGAGCTGTTTTTT. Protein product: CSASLGDRVSGELFF.

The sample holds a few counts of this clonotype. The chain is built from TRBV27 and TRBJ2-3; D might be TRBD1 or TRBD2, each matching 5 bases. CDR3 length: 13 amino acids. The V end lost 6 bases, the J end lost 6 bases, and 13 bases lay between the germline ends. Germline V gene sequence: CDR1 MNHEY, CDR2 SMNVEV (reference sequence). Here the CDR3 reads CASRGRLADTQYF. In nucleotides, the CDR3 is TGTGCCAGCAGGGGACGTCTGGCTGATACGCAGTATTTT.